This T cell receptor (beta chain) was recovered during a study of T-cell memory formation after mild COVID-19. Libraries for TCRalpha and TCRbeta carried sample barcodes and unique molecular identifiers via 5'RACE. TCRdb called the 5' RACE reads again in MiXCR, with one record for every CDR3 protein. Here the sample spans roughly 150,000 distinct CDR3 sequences, roughly 14% being singletons. The V gene's germline CDR1 is SEHNR and CDR2 FQNEAQ (reference sequence). Trimming shortened V by 4 bases and J by 4 bases, and 13 bases separated the two germline ends. CDR3 size: 14 residues. This clonotype was seen at least ten times.

This receptor was taken from an adult woman who had mild COVID-19 (a few samples of this study predate the infection). Cell type and time point are not known. Sequencing input: PBMCs or a T cell subset sorted from them (not recorded which). The chain employs TRBV7-9 and TRBJ2-5; a possible D gene is TRBD2 (6 bases). For the CDR3, the DNA is TGTGCCAGCAGCTCCTCCGGGAGCTTAGAGACCCAGTACTTC. This codes for CASSSSGSLETQYF. Using reference TRBV7-9 and TRBJ2-5 for the parts outside the CDR3, the full variable domain is DTGVSQNPRHKITKRGQNVTFRCDPISEHNRLYWYRQTLGQGPEFLTYFQNEAQLEKSRLLSDRFSAERPKGSFSTLEIQRTEQGDSAMYLCASSSSGSLETQYFGPGTRLLVL.